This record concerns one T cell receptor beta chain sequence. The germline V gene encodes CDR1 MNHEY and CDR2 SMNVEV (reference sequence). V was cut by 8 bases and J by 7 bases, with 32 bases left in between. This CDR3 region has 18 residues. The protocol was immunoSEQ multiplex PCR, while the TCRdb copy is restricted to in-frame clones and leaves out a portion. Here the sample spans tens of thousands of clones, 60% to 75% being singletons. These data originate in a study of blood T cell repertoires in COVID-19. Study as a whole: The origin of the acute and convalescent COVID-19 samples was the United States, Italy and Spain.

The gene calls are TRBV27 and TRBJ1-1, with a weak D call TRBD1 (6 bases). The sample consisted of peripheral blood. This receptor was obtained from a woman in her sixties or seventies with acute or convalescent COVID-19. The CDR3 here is CASVLPPWGGKVHSEAFF. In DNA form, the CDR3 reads TGTGCCAGCGTGCTCCCCCCGTGGGGGGGCAAGGTTCATAGTGAAGCTTTCTTT.